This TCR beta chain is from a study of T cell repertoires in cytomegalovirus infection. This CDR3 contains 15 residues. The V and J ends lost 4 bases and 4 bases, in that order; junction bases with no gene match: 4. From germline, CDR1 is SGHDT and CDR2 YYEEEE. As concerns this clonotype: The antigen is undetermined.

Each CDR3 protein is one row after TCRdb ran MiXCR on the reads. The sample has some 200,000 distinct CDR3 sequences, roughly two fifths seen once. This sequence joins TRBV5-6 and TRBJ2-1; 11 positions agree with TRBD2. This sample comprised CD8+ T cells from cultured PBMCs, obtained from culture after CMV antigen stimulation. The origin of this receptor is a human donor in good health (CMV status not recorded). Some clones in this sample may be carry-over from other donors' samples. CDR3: CASSGGTSGYNEQFF. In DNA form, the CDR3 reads TGTGCCAGCAGCGGAGGGACTAGCGGTTACAATGAGCAGTTCTTC.